A single sample gave rise to the 8 T cell receptor beta chains below, sequenced in a study of blood T cell repertoires in COVID-19. Profiled with immunoSEQ multiplex PCR; TCRdb holds only in-frame clones, not every one. This table holds some 190,000 clones, roughly 80% found once. Sequencing was carried out using PBMCs or T cells enriched from blood (not recorded which). The receptors stem from a man in his sixties who had been exposed to COVID-19.

DNA for the CDR3: TGTGCCAGCAGCCCCCTAGGCGCCCTGGATACGCAGTATTTT. Protein product: CASSPLGALDTQYF. This rearrangement joins TRBV7-9 to TRBJ2-3, with D unclear. Trimming cost V 5 bases and J 6 bases, with 15 bases left between them. Germline CDR1 is SEHNR and CDR2 is FQNEAQ (reference sequence). This CDR3 is 14 amino acids long. Supplemented by reference TRBV7-9 and TRBJ2-3, the full variable domain reads DTGVSQNPRHKITKRGQNVTFRCDPISEHNRLYWYRQTLGQGPEFLTYFQNEAQLEKSRLLSDRFSAERPKGSFSTLEIQRTEQGDSAMYLCASSPLGALDTQYFGPGTRLTVL.

This clone was seen just once. This chain joins TRBV5-1 and TRBJ1-2, with a possible D match to TRBD1 (6 bases). This CDR3 is built from 14 residues. Per germline, CDR1 SGHRS and CDR2 YFSETQ. V lost 4 bases and J 5 bases, leaving 15 bases between the germline ends. This CDR3 is CASSPVDSLYGYTF. CDR3 sequence (DNA): TGCGCCAGCAGCCCCGTGGACAGCCTATATGGCTACACCTTC.

The genes are TRBV6-1 and TRBJ2-6, with 9 positions matching TRBD1. V lost 4 bases to trimming and J lost 2 bases; unmatched junction nucleotides: 3. The germline V gene has CDR1 MNHNS and CDR2 SASEGT. There are 16 residues in the CDR3. The CDR3, as DNA: TGTGCCAGCAGTGGTCGACAGGGGGCTGGGGCCAACGTCCTGACTTTC. It specifies CASSGRQGAGANVLTF.

This chain uses TRBV6-2 or TRBV6-3 with TRBJ2-3; weak D call: TRBD2 (6 bases). This CDR3 has 15 amino acids. Trimming cost V 4 bases and J 6 bases, with 17 bases left between them. Germline values: CDR1 MNHEY, CDR2 SVGEGT. The CDR3, as DNA: TGTGCCAGCAGTTCCGCGGGACTCCCATTCGATACGCAGTATTTT. Translating gives CASSSAGLPFDTQYF.

The rearrangement joins TRBV30 to TRBJ2-2, with D unresolved. This CDR3 has 12 amino acids. The germline V gene has CDR1 GTSNPN and CDR2 SVGIG (reference sequence). Trimming took 5 bases from V and 3 from J, leaving 7 bases between them. The CDR3 loop reads CAWDFDTGELFF. CDR3 bases: TGTGCCTGGGACTTCGACACCGGGGAGCTGTTTTTT. Variable domain in full (rest from reference TRBV30 and TRBJ2-2): SQTIHQWPATLVQPVGSPLSLECTVEGTSNPNLYWYRQAAGRGLQLLFYSVGIGQISSEVPQNLSASRPQDRQFILSSKKLLLSDSGFYLCAWDFDTGELFFGEGSRLTVL.

This clone was recorded a few times. This chain joins TRBV18 and TRBJ2-2; D remains ambiguous. Trimming stripped 2 bases from V and 7 bases from J, with 8 bases between. CDR1 and CDR2 (germline): KGHSH, LQKENI. The CDR3 sequence is 13 residues long. The CDR3 here is CASSPAAVGELFF. As DNA, the CDR3 is TGTGCCAGCTCACCAGCCGCAGTCGGGGAGCTGTTTTTT. The whole variable domain, filled in from reference TRBV18 and TRBJ2-2, reads NAGVMQNPRHLVRRRGQEARLRCSPMKGHSHVYWYRQLPEEGLKFMVYLQKENIIDESGMPKERFSAEFPKEGPSILRIQQVVRGDSAAYFCASSPAAVGELFFGEGSRLTVL.

The chain carries TRBV10-3 and TRBJ1-6, with a weak D call TRBD1 (5 bases). The CDR3 consists of 12 residues. Deletions cut 10 bases from V and 4 bases from J, with 8 bases between. Germline V gives CDR1 ENHRY, CDR2 SYGVKD. CDR3 bases: TGTGCCACGACAGATTATAATTCACCCCTCCACTTT. This gives the protein CATTDYNSPLHF.

The chain uses TRBV28 and TRBJ2-1; maybe TRBD2 (6 bases). The CDR3 has 16 amino acids. V gave up 3 bases and J gave up 1 base, with 13 bases separating them. CDR1 MDHEN and CDR2 SYDVKM come from the germline V gene. Written as DNA, the CDR3 is TGTGCCAGCAGTTTCGAAGCGGGCCATTCCTACAATGAGCAGTTCTTC. Encoded protein: CASSFEAGHSYNEQFF.